The clone carrying this TCR beta chain was found a few times. The antigen is undetermined. The record originates from a study of human T cells and chemical hapten exposure. Findings of the study overall: All donors were alopecia patients, so their immunity may differ from that of healthy people.

Sample time point: patch test 2, 6 weeks after DPC sensitization. Regarding treatment: therapeutic diphenylcyclopropenone sensitization with weekly scalp DPC. Looked up from germline, CDR1 is LGHNA and CDR2 is YNFKEQ. V lost 7 bases, J lost 10 bases, and 17 bases lay in between. CDR3 length: 14 amino acids. TCRdb ran MiXCR on the RACE reads and lists one entry per CDR3 protein. The sample yields about 40,000 distinct CDR3 sequences, approximately 3.5% seen once. The chain recombines TRBV4-2 with TRBJ1-6, with D tentatively TRBD1 (5 bases). Here the sequenced sample was whole blood, taken in connection with sensitization to the hapten diphenylcyclopropenone (DPC). The clonotype was recovered from a man aged 35-49 years with alopecia areata. Some clones in this sample may be carry-over from other donors' samples. CDR3 nucleotide sequence: TGTGCCAGCACCAACATAGGGAGGGGCTCACCCCTCCACTTT. Translation gives CASTNIGRGSPLHF.